One and the same sample provided the 8 T cell receptor beta chains below, sequenced in a study of blood T cell repertoires in COVID-19. Using immunoSEQ multiplex PCR, the repertoire was profiled, and TCRdb retains in-frame clones only, with some absent. The sample records 100,000 to 110,000 clones, about 89% being singletons. Sequenced: peripheral blood. These receptors were collected from a man between 50 and 59 years old with active COVID-19.

The chain combines TRBV7-9 with TRBJ2-7; weak D call: TRBD1 (6 bases). The CDR3 is made up of 14 amino acids. CDR1 is SEHNR and CDR2 is FQNEAQ in the germline V gene (reference sequence). The V and J ends lost 8 bases and 4 bases respectively, with 18 bases between them. CDR3 DNA sequence: TGTGCCAGCTCTAGACAGGACAGCATATACGAGCAGTACGTC. This sequence encodes CASSRQDSIYEQYV.

V and J are TRBV27 and TRBJ2-7; 10 bases match TRBD1. V lost 5 bases to trimming and J lost 4 bases; unmatched junction nucleotides: 5. This CDR3 spans 14 amino acids. In germline, CDR1 is MNHEY, CDR2 SMNVEV (reference sequence). The CDR3 DNA reads TGTGCCAGCAGTCCGCGACAGGGGGCATACGAGCAGTACGTC. It specifies CASSPRQGAYEQYV.

V is TRBV7-9 and J is TRBJ1-4; D is unresolved. The germline gives CDR1 SEHNR, CDR2 FQNEAQ (reference sequence). The V end was cut by 5 bases, the J end by 8 bases, with 21 bases between. The CDR3 is made up of 16 amino acids. CDR3 amino acids: CASSLLESQTREKLFF. CDR3 DNA: TGTGCCAGCAGCCTCCTGGAGAGCCAGACTCGGGAAAAACTGTTTTTT.

V is TRBV5-1 and J is TRBJ2-2; the D gene is possibly TRBD1 (6 bases). V dropped 1 base and J dropped 6 bases, with 13 bases sitting between them. Germline CDR1 SGHRS, CDR2 YFSETQ. The CDR3 runs to 15 residues. In DNA, the CDR3 is TGCGCCAGCAGCTTGCTTACAGGGTCGGCCGGGGAGCTGTTTTTT. Translating gives CASSLLTGSAGELFF.

This clone showed up just once. The V gene is TRBV3-1 (or the pseudogene TRBV3-2), the J gene TRBJ2-5, with a tentative D call TRBD1 (6 bases). Deletions cut 4 bases from V and 8 bases from J, with 20 bases between. This CDR3 region has 15 residues. The germline gives CDR1 LGHDT, CDR2 YNNKEL (reference sequence). The CDR3 DNA reads TGTGCCAGCAGCCTCTTAGCGACAGGCGTGAATACCCAGTACTTC. It codes for CASSLLATGVNTQYF.

This clone was counted once. The chain joins TRBV9 to TRBJ2-2; the match to TRBD2 covers 15 bases. V shed 1 base, J shed 4 bases, and the junction held 5 bases outside the gene matches. Germline V gene data show CDR1 as SGDLS and CDR2 as YYNGEE. CDR3 length: 18 residues. CDR3 nucleotide sequence: TGTGCCAGCAGCGTATGGACTAGCGGGAGGGCCGGCACCGGGGAGCTGTTTTTT. It codes for CASSVWTSGRAGTGELFF.

V is TRBV5-4 and J is TRBJ1-1; TRBD1 might be the D (5 bases). The germline V gene has CDR1 SGHNT and CDR2 YYREEE (reference sequence). Trimming removed 4 bases from V and 3 bases from J, with 10 bases in between. This CDR3 region has 13 residues. The CDR3 nucleotides read TGTGCCAGCAGCCCCCGGGGGGACACTGAAGCTTTCTTT. Translated: CASSPRGDTEAFF.

J is TRBJ2-5 and V is TRBV24-1, with 9 bases matching TRBD1. From germline, CDR1 is KGHDR and CDR2 SFDVKD. The CDR3 covers 16 residues. V shed 6 bases, J shed 4 bases, and the junction held 11 bases outside the gene matches. CDR3 bases: TGTGCCACCAGTCAAAAGGGACAGGGTTTTCGAGAGACCCAGTACTTC. Residues: CATSQKGQGFRETQYF.